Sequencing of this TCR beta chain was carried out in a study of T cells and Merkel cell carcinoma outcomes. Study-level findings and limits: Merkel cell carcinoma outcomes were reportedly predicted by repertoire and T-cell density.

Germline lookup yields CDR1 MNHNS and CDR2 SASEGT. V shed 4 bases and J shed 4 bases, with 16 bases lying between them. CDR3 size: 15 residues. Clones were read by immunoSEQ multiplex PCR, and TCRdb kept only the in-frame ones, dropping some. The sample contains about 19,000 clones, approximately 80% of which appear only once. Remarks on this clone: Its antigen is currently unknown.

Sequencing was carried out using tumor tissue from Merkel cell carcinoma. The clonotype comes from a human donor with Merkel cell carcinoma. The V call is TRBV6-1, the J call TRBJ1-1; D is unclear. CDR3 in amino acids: CASSGAPFFVTEAFF. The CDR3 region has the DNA TGTGCCAGCAGTGGGGCCCCTTTTTTCGTCACTGAAGCTTTCTTT.